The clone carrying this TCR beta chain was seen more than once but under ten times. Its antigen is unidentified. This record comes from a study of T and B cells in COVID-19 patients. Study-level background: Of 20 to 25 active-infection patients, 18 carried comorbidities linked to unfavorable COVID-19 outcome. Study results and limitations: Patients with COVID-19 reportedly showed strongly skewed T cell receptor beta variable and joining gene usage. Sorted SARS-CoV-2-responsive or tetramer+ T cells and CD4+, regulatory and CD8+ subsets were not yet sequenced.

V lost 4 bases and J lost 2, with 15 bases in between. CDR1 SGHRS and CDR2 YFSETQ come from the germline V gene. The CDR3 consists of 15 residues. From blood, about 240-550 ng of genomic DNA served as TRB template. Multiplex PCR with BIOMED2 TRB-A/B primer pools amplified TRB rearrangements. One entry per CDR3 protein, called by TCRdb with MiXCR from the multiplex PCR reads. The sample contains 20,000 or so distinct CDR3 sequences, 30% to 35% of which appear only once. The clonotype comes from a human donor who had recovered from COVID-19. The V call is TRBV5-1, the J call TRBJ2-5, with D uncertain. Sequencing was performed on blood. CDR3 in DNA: TGCGCCAGCAGCCCGGGCAACATTAGGCAAGAGACCCAGTACTTC. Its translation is CASSPGNIRQETQYF.